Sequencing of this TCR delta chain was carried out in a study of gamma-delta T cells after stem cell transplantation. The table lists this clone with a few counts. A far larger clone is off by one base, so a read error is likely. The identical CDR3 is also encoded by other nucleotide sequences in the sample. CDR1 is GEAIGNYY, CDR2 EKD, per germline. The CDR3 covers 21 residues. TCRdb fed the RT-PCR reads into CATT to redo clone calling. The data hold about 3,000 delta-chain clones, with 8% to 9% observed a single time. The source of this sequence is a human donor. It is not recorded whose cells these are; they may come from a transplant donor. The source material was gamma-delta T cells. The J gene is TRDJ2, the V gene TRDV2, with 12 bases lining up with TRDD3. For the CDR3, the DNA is TGTGCCTGTGACACCCTCGTACTGGGGGATACCCAAGGGTCTTTGACAGCACAACTCTTCTTC. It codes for CACDTLVLGDTQGSLTAQLFF.